The table lists the clone carrying this TCR beta chain with a few counts. The data were obtained in a study of identical twins. Via MiXCR, TCRdb re-called the 5' RACE reads, giving one row per CDR3 protein. The table has 410,000 or so distinct CDR3 sequences, about a fifth seen once; the top ten hold roughly 12%. Germline CDR1 is SGHKS and CDR2 is YYEKEE (reference sequence). CDR3 length equals 14 residues. Trimming removed 2 bases from V and 4 bases from J, with 10 bases in between. The sample comprised naive T cells sorted from blood. This chain uses TRBV5-5 with TRBJ1-5, with no clear D. The receptor was derived from a man in his fifties in good health. This chain's CDR3 is CASSFVGSNQPQHF. The CDR3 bases are TGTGCCAGCAGCTTTGTCGGATCGAATCAGCCCCAGCATTTT.